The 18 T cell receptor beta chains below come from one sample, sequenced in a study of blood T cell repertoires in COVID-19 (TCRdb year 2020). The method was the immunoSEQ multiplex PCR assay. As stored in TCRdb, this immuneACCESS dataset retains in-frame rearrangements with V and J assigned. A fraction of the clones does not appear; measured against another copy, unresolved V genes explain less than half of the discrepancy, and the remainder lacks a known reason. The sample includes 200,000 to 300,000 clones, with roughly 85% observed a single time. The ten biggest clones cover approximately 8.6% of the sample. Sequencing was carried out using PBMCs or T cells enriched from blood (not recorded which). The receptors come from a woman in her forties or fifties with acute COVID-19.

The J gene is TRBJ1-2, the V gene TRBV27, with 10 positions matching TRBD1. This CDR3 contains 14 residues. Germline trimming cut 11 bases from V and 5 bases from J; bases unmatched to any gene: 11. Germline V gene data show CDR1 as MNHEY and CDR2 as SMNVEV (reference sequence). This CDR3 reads CAAGTGTGVYGYTF. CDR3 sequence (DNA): TGTGCCGCAGGGACAGGGACAGGGGTGTATGGCTACACCTTC.

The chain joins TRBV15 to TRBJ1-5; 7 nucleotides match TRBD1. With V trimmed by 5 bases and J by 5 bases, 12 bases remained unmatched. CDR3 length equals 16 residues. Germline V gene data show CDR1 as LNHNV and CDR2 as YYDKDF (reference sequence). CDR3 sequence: CATSGGLRGQDQPQHF. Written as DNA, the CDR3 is TGTGCCACCAGCGGCGGGTTGAGGGGGCAGGATCAGCCCCAGCATTTT.

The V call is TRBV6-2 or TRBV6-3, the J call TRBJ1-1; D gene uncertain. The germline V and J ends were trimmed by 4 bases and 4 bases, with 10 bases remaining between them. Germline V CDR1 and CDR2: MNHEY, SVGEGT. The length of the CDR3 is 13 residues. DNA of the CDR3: TGTGCCAGCAGTTTCTCGGTGAGCACTGAAGCTTTCTTT. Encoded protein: CASSFSVSTEAFF.

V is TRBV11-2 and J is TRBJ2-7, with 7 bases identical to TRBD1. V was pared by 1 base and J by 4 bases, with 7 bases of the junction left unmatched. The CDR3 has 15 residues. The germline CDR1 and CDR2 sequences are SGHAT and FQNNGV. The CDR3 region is CASSLVGDSEYEQYF. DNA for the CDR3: TGTGCCAGCAGCTTAGTTGGGGACAGCGAGTACGAGCAGTACTTC.

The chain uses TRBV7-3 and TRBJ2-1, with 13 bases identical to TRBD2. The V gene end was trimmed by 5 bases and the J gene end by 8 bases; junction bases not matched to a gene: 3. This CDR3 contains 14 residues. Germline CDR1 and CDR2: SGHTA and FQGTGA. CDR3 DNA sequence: TGTGCCAGCAGCCTCGGACTAGCGGGGGATGAGCAGTTCTTC. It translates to CASSLGLAGDEQFF.

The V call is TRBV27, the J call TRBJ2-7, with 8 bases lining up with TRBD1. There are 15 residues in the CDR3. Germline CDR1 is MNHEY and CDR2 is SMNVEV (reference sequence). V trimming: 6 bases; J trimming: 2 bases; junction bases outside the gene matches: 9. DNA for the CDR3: TGTGCCAGCAGGCTGACAGGGGTGGGTCCCTACGAGCAGTACTTC. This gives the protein CASRLTGVGPYEQYF.

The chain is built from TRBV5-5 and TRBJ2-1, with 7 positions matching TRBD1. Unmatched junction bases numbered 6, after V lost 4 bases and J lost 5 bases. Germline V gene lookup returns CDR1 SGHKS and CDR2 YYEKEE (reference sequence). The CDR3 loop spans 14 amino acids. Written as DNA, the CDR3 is TGTGCCAGCAGCACGCTGACAGGGAACAATGAGCAGTTCTTC. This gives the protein CASSTLTGNNEQFF.

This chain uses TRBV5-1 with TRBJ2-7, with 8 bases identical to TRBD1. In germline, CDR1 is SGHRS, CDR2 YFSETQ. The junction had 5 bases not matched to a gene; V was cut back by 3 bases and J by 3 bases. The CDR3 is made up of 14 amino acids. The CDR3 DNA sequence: TGCGCCAGCAGCTCCCAGGGGGCTATCTACGAGCAGTACTTC. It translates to CASSSQGAIYEQYF.

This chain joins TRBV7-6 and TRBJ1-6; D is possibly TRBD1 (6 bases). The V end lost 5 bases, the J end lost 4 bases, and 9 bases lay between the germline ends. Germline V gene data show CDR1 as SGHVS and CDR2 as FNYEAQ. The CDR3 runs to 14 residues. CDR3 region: CASSRDNYNSPLHF. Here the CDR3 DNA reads TGTGCCAGCAGCCGGGACAATTATAATTCACCCCTCCACTTT.

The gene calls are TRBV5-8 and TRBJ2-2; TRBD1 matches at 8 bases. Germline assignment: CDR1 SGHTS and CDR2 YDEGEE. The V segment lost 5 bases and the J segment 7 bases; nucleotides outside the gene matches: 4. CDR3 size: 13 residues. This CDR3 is CASRRTGNGELFF. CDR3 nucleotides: TGTGCCAGCAGAAGGACAGGGAACGGGGAGCTGTTTTTT.

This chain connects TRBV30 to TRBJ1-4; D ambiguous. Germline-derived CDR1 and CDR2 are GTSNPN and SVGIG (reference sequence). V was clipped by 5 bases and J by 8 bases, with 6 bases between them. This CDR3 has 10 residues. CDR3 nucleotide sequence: TGTGCCTGGGCAGGAGAAAAACTGTTTTTT. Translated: CAWAGEKLFF.

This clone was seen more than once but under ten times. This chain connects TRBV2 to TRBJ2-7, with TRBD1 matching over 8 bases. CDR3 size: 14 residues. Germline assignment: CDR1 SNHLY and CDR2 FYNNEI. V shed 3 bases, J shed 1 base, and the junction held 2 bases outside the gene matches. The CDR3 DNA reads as TGTGCCAGCAGTGATGACAGGGGATCCTACGAGCAGTACTTC. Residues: CASSDDRGSYEQYF.

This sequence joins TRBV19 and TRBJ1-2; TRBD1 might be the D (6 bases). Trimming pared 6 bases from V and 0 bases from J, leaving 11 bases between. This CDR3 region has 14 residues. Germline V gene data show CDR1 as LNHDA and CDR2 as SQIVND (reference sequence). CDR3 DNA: TGTGCCAGTAGCCGGACAGACGCTAACTATGGCTACACCTTC. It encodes CASSRTDANYGYTF. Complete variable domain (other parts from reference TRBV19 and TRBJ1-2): DGGITQSPKYLFRKEGQNVTLSCEQNLNHDAMYWYRQDPGQGLRLIYYSQIVNDFQKGDIAEGYSVSREKKESFPLTVTSAQKNPTAFYLCASSRTDANYGYTFGSGTRLTVV.

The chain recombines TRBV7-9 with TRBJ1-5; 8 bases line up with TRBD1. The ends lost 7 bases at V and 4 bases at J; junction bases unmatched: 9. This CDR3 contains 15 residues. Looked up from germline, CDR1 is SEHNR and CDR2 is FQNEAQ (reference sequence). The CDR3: CASIRTGWGNQPQHF. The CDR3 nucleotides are TGTGCCAGCATCCGGACAGGGTGGGGAAATCAGCCCCAGCATTTT.

CDR3 sequence reads: CASSQGALNEKLFF. CDR3 DNA: TGTGCCAGCAGCCAAGGAGCTCTAAATGAAAAACTGTTTTTT. The chain combines TRBV3-1 (or the pseudogene TRBV3-2) with TRBJ1-4, with D uncertain. The CDR3 has 14 amino acids. In germline, CDR1 is LGHDT, CDR2 YNNKEL (reference sequence). V was clipped by 1 base and J by 5 bases, with 8 bases between them.

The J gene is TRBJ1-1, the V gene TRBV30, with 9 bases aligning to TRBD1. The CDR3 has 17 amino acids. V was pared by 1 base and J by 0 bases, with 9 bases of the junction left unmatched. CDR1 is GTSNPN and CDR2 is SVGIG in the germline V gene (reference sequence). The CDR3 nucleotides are TGTGCCTGGAGTGGTCTAGCCGGGACAGGGCTGAACACTGAAGCTTTCTTT. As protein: CAWSGLAGTGLNTEAFF.

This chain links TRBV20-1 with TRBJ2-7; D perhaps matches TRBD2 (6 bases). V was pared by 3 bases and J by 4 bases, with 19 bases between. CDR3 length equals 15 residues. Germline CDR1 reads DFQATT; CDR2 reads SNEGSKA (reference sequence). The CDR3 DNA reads TGCAGTGCTAGTGGAGGGAGCGCCAACGTTTACGAGCAGTACTTC. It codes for CSASGGSANVYEQYF.

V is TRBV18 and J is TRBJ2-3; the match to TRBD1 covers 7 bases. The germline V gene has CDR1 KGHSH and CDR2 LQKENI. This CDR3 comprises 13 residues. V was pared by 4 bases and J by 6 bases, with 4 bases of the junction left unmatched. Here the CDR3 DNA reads TGTGCCAGCTCACAAACAGGGGACGATACGCAGTATTTT. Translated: CASSQTGDDTQYF.